The clone carrying this T cell receptor beta chain was seen a few times. Germline trimming cut 3 bases from V and 19 bases from J; bases unmatched to any gene: 12. Germline V gene lookup returns CDR1 MGHRA and CDR2 YSYEKL. The CDR3 sequence is 13 residues long. The data belong to a study of blood T cell repertoires in COVID-19. In the study overall: Acute and convalescent COVID-19 samples came from the United States, Italy and Spain. PBMCs, B-cell-depleted T cells, or T cells were the source of the cDNA or gDNA that made up the material.

Original methodology: It was from reference gene primer amplification that nucleated cell counts were estimated. Repertoires were generated with immunoSEQ multiplex PCR, while TCRdb's copy carries only in-frame clones and drops some. The V and J calls and clone size come from that table; D and trimming were worked out from the DNA. The sample records some 130,000 clones, roughly 90% being singletons. The specimen was peripheral blood. The clonotype comes from a man over 45 with active COVID-19. This chain links TRBV4-1 with TRBJ1-6; 7 nucleotides match TRBD1. The CDR3 is CASSQSRDSLRHF. For the CDR3, the DNA is TGCGCCAGCAGCCAGAGCCGGGACAGCCTCCGGCACTTT.